The 27 T cell receptor beta chains given below trace back to one sample, sequenced in a study of OX40 agonist ivuxolimab in advanced cancers. The table came from immunoSEQ multiplex PCR; TCRdb's copy has only in-frame clones and leaves some out. Among tens of thousands of clones listed, around 84% were seen once. The sequencing here drew on CD4+ or CD8+ T cells sorted from blood, taken in a trial of the OX40 agonist ivuxolimab. The origin of the receptors is an adult with an advanced solid tumor such as melanoma, head and neck, liver or kidney cancer.

The chain is built from TRBV9 and TRBJ1-1; D uncertain. V lost 0 bases to trimming and J lost 0 bases, with 3 bases between them. This CDR3 spans 13 amino acids. Germline V gene lookup returns CDR1 SGDLS and CDR2 YYNGEE. CDR3 loop: CASSVVMNTEAFF. Written as DNA, the CDR3 is TGTGCCAGCAGCGTAGTAATGAACACTGAAGCTTTCTTT. Using reference TRBV9 and TRBJ1-1 for the parts outside the CDR3, the full variable domain is DSGVTQTPKHLITATGQRVTLRCSPRSGDLSVYWYQQSLDQGLQFLIQYYNGEERAKGNILERFSAQQFPDLHSELNLSSLELGDSALYFCASSVVMNTEAFFGQGTRLTVV.

This rearrangement joins TRBV10-2 to TRBJ1-1; D is ambiguous. The CDR3 length is 17 residues. The germline V and J ends were trimmed by 2 bases and 0 bases, with 16 bases remaining between them. Germline values: CDR1 WSHSY, CDR2 SAAADI. CDR3 loop: CASSEVGGWVVNTEAFF. In nucleotides, the CDR3 is TGCGCCAGCAGTGAGGTGGGTGGGTGGGTTGTGAACACTGAAGCTTTCTTT.

The chain recombines TRBV9 with TRBJ2-1, with 10 bases matching TRBD2. The germline gives CDR1 SGDLS, CDR2 YYNGEE. This CDR3 has 15 residues. The V and J ends lost 4 bases and 6 bases, in that order; junction bases with no gene match: 7. DNA of the CDR3: TGTGCCAGCAGCCCGAGGCTAGCGGGAGTCAATGAGCAGTTCTTC. This sequence encodes CASSPRLAGVNEQFF. The full variable domain, completed using reference TRBV9 and TRBJ2-1, is DSGVTQTPKHLITATGQRVTLRCSPRSGDLSVYWYQQSLDQGLQFLIQYYNGEERAKGNILERFSAQQFPDLHSELNLSSLELGDSALYFCASSPRLAGVNEQFFGPGTRLTVL.

V usage is TRBV18 and J usage is TRBJ2-7; TRBD2 agrees at 10 bases. Germline assignment: CDR1 KGHSH and CDR2 LQKENI. CDR3 length: 14 residues. Unmatched junction bases numbered 5, after V lost 3 bases and J lost 6 bases. Here the CDR3 DNA reads TGTGCCAGCTCACCCCTAGCGGGAGTCCGCGAGCAGTACTTC. It translates to CASSPLAGVREQYF.

The table lists this clone with a few counts. The chain combines TRBV13 with TRBJ1-1, with unresolved D. Trimming removed 5 bases at V and 0 bases at J, with 13 bases between. This CDR3 is built from 15 residues. In germline, CDR1 is PRHDT, CDR2 FYEKMQ (reference sequence). CDR3: CASSQSSQLNTEAFF. CDR3 coding DNA: TGTGCCAGCAGCCAAAGTAGCCAGTTGAACACTGAAGCTTTCTTT.

This clone was counted a single time. The rearrangement joins TRBV29-1 to TRBJ2-2, with 8 nucleotides matching TRBD1. This CDR3 region has 15 residues. Trimming removed 1 base from V and 4 bases from J; junction bases left unmatched: 5. Germline V gene sequence: CDR1 SQVTM, CDR2 ANQGSEA. The DNA for the CDR3 is TGCAGCGTTGAAGCAGGGGGCGATGGCACCGGGGAGCTGTTTTTT. Its translation: CSVEAGGDGTGELFF.

The V call is TRBV11-3, the J call TRBJ1-3; D might be TRBD1 (5 bases). CDR3 size: 17 residues. Trimming took off 4 bases at V and 0 bases at J, with 16 bases between the two ends. Germline V lookup: CDR1 SGHNT, CDR2 YENEEA. The DNA for the CDR3 is TGTGCCAGCAGCTCGAGCAGGGAAGCGTTCTCTGGAAACACCATATATTTT. Residues: CASSSSREAFSGNTIYF.

The chain uses TRBV7-9 and TRBJ2-7; no definite D call. The CDR3 is 14 amino acids. Germline lookup yields CDR1 SEHNR and CDR2 FQNEAQ (reference sequence). Trimming stripped 0 bases from V and 5 bases from J, with 11 bases between. The CDR3 coding sequence is TGTGCCAGCAGCTTAGCCTTCGGTACCGACGAGCAGTACTTC. Its protein product is CASSLAFGTDEQYF.

The chain employs TRBV15 and TRBJ1-4; 8 bases are a match to TRBD1. The CDR3 loop spans 15 amino acids. With V trimmed by 5 bases and J by 7 bases, 9 bases remained unmatched. Germline assignment: CDR1 LNHNV and CDR2 YYDKDF (reference sequence). The CDR3 loop is CATSGPDRASEKLFF. Here the CDR3 DNA reads TGTGCCACCAGCGGTCCGGACAGGGCGAGTGAAAAACTGTTTTTT.

The V call is TRBV5-6, the J call TRBJ1-1, with unresolved D. Germline V gene sequence: CDR1 SGHDT, CDR2 YYEEEE. V was shortened by 4 bases and J by 8 bases, with 12 bases between the two germline ends. This CDR3 is 12 amino acids long. The CDR3 region is CASSRGSLEAFF. CDR3 DNA sequence: TGTGCCAGCAGCCGGGGATCACTAGAAGCTTTCTTT.

V and J are TRBV7-2 and TRBJ2-1, with no clear D. This CDR3 region has 14 residues. The germline V gene encodes CDR1 SGHTA and CDR2 FQGNSA. Trimming pared 1 base from V and 5 bases from J, leaving 9 bases between. DNA of the CDR3: TGTGCCAGCAGCTTAGTAACAGCTGACAATGAGCAGTTCTTC. Protein: CASSLVTADNEQFF.

The chain couples TRBV5-1 to TRBJ1-5; tentative D call: TRBD1 (6 bases). Between the trimmed V and J ends, which lost 2 bases and 3 bases, there was a span of 12 bases. This CDR3 is built from 15 residues. Germline lookup yields CDR1 SGHRS and CDR2 YFSETQ. The CDR3 sequence is CASSLTGSPNQPQHF. CDR3 sequence (DNA): TGCGCCAGCAGCTTAACAGGGTCCCCCAATCAGCCCCAGCATTTT.

The J gene is TRBJ1-3, the V gene TRBV7-6, with a tentative D call TRBD1 (6 bases). The CDR3 runs 15 residues. Germline-derived CDR1 and CDR2 are SGHVS and FNYEAQ. Trimming removed 1 base at V and 2 bases at J, with 9 bases between. In nucleotides, the CDR3 is TGTGCCAGCAGCTTAGGCCAGGGGCCTGGAAACACCATATATTTT. Protein sequence: CASSLGQGPGNTIYF.

The chain is built from TRBV7-3 and TRBJ2-2; D not certain. The CDR3 loop spans 13 amino acids. Trimming stripped 6 bases from V and 5 bases from J, with 10 bases between. Germline-derived CDR1 and CDR2 are SGHTA and FQGTGA. CDR3 residues: CASSIGLTGELFF. Here the CDR3 DNA reads TGTGCCAGCAGTATCGGCCTTACCGGGGAGCTGTTTTTT.

The rearrangement uses TRBV9 and TRBJ1-1; D unresolved. Trimming removed 0 bases from V and 4 bases from J, with 10 bases in between. The CDR3 length is 14 residues. CDR1 is SGDLS, CDR2 YYNGEE, per germline. The CDR3 here is CASSVELVPTEAFF. CDR3 sequence (DNA): TGTGCCAGCAGCGTAGAACTGGTACCCACTGAAGCTTTCTTT.

V is TRBV27 and J is TRBJ2-1; D is perhaps TRBD2 (7 bases). Trimming pared 10 bases from V and 0 bases from J, leaving 16 bases between. Germline-derived CDR1 and CDR2 are MNHEY and SMNVEV (reference sequence). The CDR3 runs 15 residues. CDR3 nucleotide sequence: TGTGCCACCCTAGACAGGACTAGCTCCTACAATGAGCAGTTCTTC. It specifies CATLDRTSSYNEQFF.

The chain is built from TRBV25-1 and TRBJ2-7; 9 bases align to TRBD1. Germline assignment: CDR1 MGHDK and CDR2 SYGVNS. V gave up 5 bases and J gave up 2 bases; unmatched junction bases: 4. The CDR3 spans 14 residues. The CDR3 DNA reads as TGTGCCAGCAGTCCGGGACAGGGACCCTACGAGCAGTACTTC. It codes for CASSPGQGPYEQYF.

This clone was detected a few times. V gene TRBV5-4 combines with J gene TRBJ2-3; D might be TRBD1 (5 bases). The CDR3 is made up of 18 amino acids. V was cut by 3 bases and J by 3 bases, with 23 bases left in between. Germline assignment: CDR1 SGHNT and CDR2 YYREEE (reference sequence). This chain's CDR3 is CASSSPTPTGSLTDTQYF. Here the CDR3 DNA reads TGTGCCAGCAGCTCACCGACTCCCACAGGTAGCTTGACAGATACGCAGTATTTT.

This clone is classed as medium-sized. The genes are TRBV15 and TRBJ1-1, with D uncertain. Trimming took off 0 bases at V and 0 bases at J, with 11 bases between the two ends. CDR3 length equals 16 residues. The germline V gene has CDR1 LNHNV and CDR2 YYDKDF (reference sequence). CDR3 in DNA: TGTGCCACCAGCAGAGAAAGGTGGCAGATGAACACTGAAGCTTTCTTT. This encodes CATSRERWQMNTEAFF.

This chain joins TRBV7-6 and TRBJ2-3; weak D call: TRBD2 (6 bases). Germline V gives CDR1 SGHVS, CDR2 FNYEAQ. The germline V and J ends were trimmed by 3 bases and 1 base, with 17 bases remaining between them. CDR3 length equals 17 residues. CDR3 in amino acids: CASSFYKRRGGTDTQYF. The DNA of the CDR3 is TGTGCCAGCAGCTTTTACAAGCGGCGCGGGGGCACAGATACGCAGTATTTT.

The CDR3 DNA reads TGTGCCAGCAGCTTAGGACCTAGCGATTCCTACAATGAGCAGTTCTTC. Protein: CASSLGPSDSYNEQFF. The rearrangement uses TRBV11-3 and TRBJ2-1; maybe TRBD2 (6 bases). Per germline, CDR1 SGHNT and CDR2 YENEEA. Trimming cost V 1 base and J 1 base, with 11 bases left between them. CDR3 size: 16 residues. Combining the CDR3 with reference TRBV11-3 and TRBJ2-1 gives the whole variable domain EAGVVQSPRYKIIEKKQPVAFWCNPISGHNTLYWYLQNLGQGPELLIRYENEEAVDDSQLPKDRFSAERLKGVDSTLKIQPAELGDSAVYLCASSLGPSDSYNEQFFGPGTRLTVL.

This chain joins TRBV5-1 and TRBJ2-2; 8 bases are shared with TRBD1. This CDR3 is built from 15 residues. J lost 7 bases, V lost 4 bases, and 9 bases had no gene match. CDR1 and CDR2 (germline): SGHRS, YFSETQ. CDR3 nucleotide sequence: TGCGCCAGCAGCATACGGACAGGGAGTGGCGGGGAGCTGTTTTTT. This codes for CASSIRTGSGGELFF.

The chain carries TRBV5-1 and TRBJ1-5; unclear D gene. V gave up 4 bases and J gave up 2 bases, with 22 bases separating them. The CDR3 sequence is 18 residues long. The germline V gene has CDR1 SGHRS and CDR2 YFSETQ. The CDR3 region has the DNA TGCGCCAGCAGCCCGGATCCTACCGGGGTTTTCGGCAATCAGCCCCAGCATTTT. Protein sequence: CASSPDPTGVFGNQPQHF.

The chain links TRBV27 to TRBJ2-2; D unresolved. V lost 2 bases and J lost 6, with 7 bases in between. In germline, CDR1 is MNHEY, CDR2 SMNVEV (reference sequence). There are 13 residues in the CDR3. CDR3 loop: CASSLSLAGELFF. The CDR3 nucleotides read TGTGCCAGCAGTTTAAGTTTAGCCGGGGAGCTGTTTTTT.

This chain joins TRBV13 and TRBJ1-2; D uncertain. This CDR3 spans 15 amino acids. V shed 1 base and J shed 4 bases, with 13 bases lying between them. The germline CDR1 and CDR2 sequences are PRHDT and FYEKMQ (reference sequence). As DNA, the CDR3 is TGTGCCAGCAGCTTAGCTGAACGGTTAGGCTATGGCTACACCTTC. Translated, it gives CASSLAERLGYGYTF.

The chain employs TRBV19 and TRBJ1-1, with D possibly being TRBD1 (6 bases). V was shortened by 6 bases and J by 5 bases, with 10 bases between the two germline ends. The germline V gene encodes CDR1 LNHDA and CDR2 SQIVND (reference sequence). The CDR3 loop spans 12 amino acids. CDR3 bases: TGTGCCAGTAGACAGGGAGGGACTGAAGCTTTCTTT. This translates into CASRQGGTEAFF.

The chain uses TRBV29-1 and TRBJ1-5, with a tentative D call TRBD1 (5 bases). The ends were cut back, 3 bases at V and 6 bases at J, with 12 bases in the middle. Germline lookup yields CDR1 SQVTM and CDR2 ANQGSEA. The CDR3 covers 13 residues. The CDR3 DNA is TGCAGCGTTGAGTATGGGGGAGGTCAGCCCCAGCATTTT. Translation: CSVEYGGGQPQHF.